A selection of T cell receptor beta chains follows, all from one sample in a study of T cell responses to AZD1222 COVID-19 vaccine. Libraries were prepared by immunoSEQ multiplex PCR; TCRdb keeps only in-frame clonotypes and omits some of them. Found here are 140,000 to 150,000 clones, 90% to 95% of them singletons; the top ten hold under 1.5%. The sample consisted of peripheral blood, taken on day 0 of AZD1222 vaccination. These receptors all stem from an adult in good health. Both conserved end residues are part of each CDR3. Each record gives: J gene, D gene, clone size, V gene, CDR3 DNA, CDR3 protein. A D gene is named only where the DNA matches it firmly. Not all rows give a size; the values are once, few, many and, for expanded clones, a class.

j_call: TRBJ2-5; d_call: TRBD1; clone_size: .; v_call: TRBV5-3; cdr3_nt: TGTGCCAGAAGCAGGGAGACTCGGGACAGGGAGAGGGAGACCCAGTACTTC; cdr3_aa: CARSRETRDRERETQYF
j_call: TRBJ2-7; d_call: .; clone_size: .; v_call: TRBV4-1; cdr3_nt: TGCGCCAGCAGCCAAGACCCTGGCGGATACGAGCAGTACTTC; cdr3_aa: CASSQDPGGYEQYF
j_call: TRBJ1-4; d_call: .; clone_size: .; v_call: TRBV6-5; cdr3_nt: TGTGCCAGCAGTTACTCGGTGGCAACTAATGAAAAACTGTTTTTT; cdr3_aa: CASSYSVATNEKLFF
j_call: TRBJ1-5; d_call: .; clone_size: .; v_call: TRBV6-6; cdr3_nt: TGTGCCAGCAGTTACGCGGGACAAAACCAGCCCCAGCATTTT; cdr3_aa: CASSYAGQNQPQHF
j_call: TRBJ1-5; d_call: .; clone_size: .; v_call: TRBV3-1/TRBV3-2; cdr3_nt: TGTGCCAGCAGCCAAGACTCGTCTAACAATCAGCCCCAGCATTTT; cdr3_aa: CASSQDSSNNQPQHF
j_call: TRBJ1-5; d_call: .; clone_size: few; v_call: TRBV6-1; cdr3_nt: TGTGCCAGCAGTGAAACCCTGAATCAGCCCCAGCATTTT; cdr3_aa: CASSETLNQPQHF
j_call: TRBJ1-6; d_call: .; clone_size: .; v_call: TRBV30; cdr3_nt: TGTGCCTGGAGCGCCGGACGGGGGAATTCACCCCTCCACTTT; cdr3_aa: CAWSAGRGNSPLHF
j_call: TRBJ1-1; d_call: .; clone_size: .; v_call: TRBV21-1; cdr3_nt: TGTGCCAGCAGCAAAGCCCCGGGGGCATTCACTGAAGCTTTCTTT; cdr3_aa: CASSKAPGAFTEAFF
j_call: TRBJ1-2; d_call: TRBD1; clone_size: .; v_call: TRBV28; cdr3_nt: TGTGCCAGCAGTTCCACGGACAGGAACTATGGCTACACCTTC; cdr3_aa: CASSSTDRNYGYTF
j_call: TRBJ2-7; d_call: .; clone_size: .; v_call: TRBV9; cdr3_nt: TGTGCCAGCAGCTCCCACGTCAGGGGTGGGGGATACGAGCAGTACTTC; cdr3_aa: CASSSHVRGGGYEQYF
j_call: TRBJ2-7; d_call: TRBD1; clone_size: .; v_call: TRBV28; cdr3_nt: TGTGCCAGCACCGCAGGGGGACCCTACGAGCAGTACTTC; cdr3_aa: CASTAGGPYEQYF
j_call: TRBJ2-7; d_call: .; clone_size: .; v_call: TRBV7-5; cdr3_nt: TGTGCCAGAAGCTTACTTTCCAAGTCCTACGAGCAGTACTTC; cdr3_aa: CARSLLSKSYEQYF
j_call: TRBJ1-4; d_call: .; clone_size: .; v_call: TRBV9; cdr3_nt: TGTGCCAGCAGTGCAGACCTGTTTACGACTAATGAAAAACTGTTTTTT; cdr3_aa: CASSADLFTTNEKLFF
j_call: TRBJ1-1; d_call: TRBD1; clone_size: .; v_call: TRBV28; cdr3_nt: TGTGCCAGCAGTTTTCGGACAGGAGTGAACACTGAAGCTTTCTTT; cdr3_aa: CASSFRTGVNTEAFF
j_call: TRBJ2-1; d_call: .; clone_size: .; v_call: TRBV7-2; cdr3_nt: TGTGCCAGCAGCCTAGCCTTACAGGGCAATGAGCAGTTCTTC; cdr3_aa: CASSLALQGNEQFF
j_call: TRBJ1-5; d_call: .; clone_size: .; v_call: TRBV7-2; cdr3_nt: TGTGCCAGCAGCTTAGATGGCAGGGGTAATCAGCCCCAGCATTTT; cdr3_aa: CASSLDGRGNQPQHF
j_call: TRBJ2-2; d_call: .; clone_size: .; v_call: TRBV30; cdr3_nt: TGTGCCTGGAGTGTTGATTTGCGGAACACCGGGGAGCTGTTTTTT; cdr3_aa: CAWSVDLRNTGELFF